The present T cell receptor (beta chain) was sequenced within a study of T cells in Graves' hyperthyroidism and ophthalmopathy. Broader study findings: Expanded thyroid clonotypes (above 0.001) were mostly also found in blood. Ophthalmopathy was told apart from stable hyperthyroidism by a 13 V-J model.

About this clonotype: The antigen is undetermined.

Trimming took off 2 bases at V and 6 bases at J, with 14 bases between the two ends. This CDR3 has 15 residues. Germline V gene data show CDR1 as SGDLS and CDR2 as YYNGEE. The investigators amplified TCR beta CDR3 regions from RNA transcripts. HTBI primers drove first-round RT-PCR of the TCR CDR3. TCRdb re-analysed the multiplex PCR reads in MiXCR, keeping a single row per CDR3 protein. The sample lists roughly 380,000 distinct CDR3 sequences; roughly an eighth were seen once. Stability of Graves' hyperthyroidism was defined as absent ophthalmopathy progression within 18 months. Subjects aged 18 to 65 presented with newly diagnosed hyperthyroidism of less than 2 months' duration.

This rearrangement joins TRBV9 to TRBJ2-2; tentatively, D is TRBD2 (5 bases). The sample was blood. This TCR came from a woman under 30 with Graves' hyperthyroidism. The DNA of the CDR3 is TGTGCCAGCAGCGTTGCTGGGAGTCGAGCCGGGGAGCTGTTTTTT. It encodes CASSVAGSRAGELFF.